This T cell receptor (beta chain) was obtained from a study of response to subunit inactivated influenza vaccine. Study-wide results and caveats: The authors offered the suggestion that each seasonal influenza vaccination recruits few new T cells.

Per the germline V gene, CDR1 is SGHRS and CDR2 is YFSETQ. V dropped 2 bases and J dropped 6 bases, with 9 bases sitting between them. This CDR3 is 12 amino acids long. A single record per CDR3 protein comes from TCRdb applying MiXCR to the RT-PCR reads. The data contain about 780,000 distinct CDR3 sequences, roughly 18% of them singletons. This clonotype was counted only a few times. Its antigen is undetermined. The origin of this receptor is a man between 50 and 59 years old who received an inactivated influenza vaccine. V and J are TRBV5-1 and TRBJ2-7, with D maybe TRBD1 (6 bases). The specimen comprised PBMCs from blood, sampled 5 to 6 days after vaccination. The CDR3 sequence: CASSFTGTEQYF. DNA of the CDR3: TGCGCCAGCAGCTTTACAGGGACCGAGCAGTACTTC.